Here is one T cell receptor (beta chain) with its context. A v3.0 immunoSEQ assay was performed at survey level. Here immunoSEQ multiplex PCR was the method, and the copy in TCRdb shows in-frame clones only, minus some. The sample carries tens of thousands of clones, about 83% recorded once. This sample was taken from a study of long-term antiretroviral therapy in people with HIV. Each donor had at least one pre-ART and at least two post-ART PBMC samples. The CDR3 has 16 residues. V usage is TRBV21-1 and J usage is TRBJ1-5; TRBD1, the table's D call, lacks a check against the DNA. TRBV21-1 is classified as a pseudogene. The receptor's source is a man aged 35 to 55 with HIV. The source material was unsorted PBMCs, sampled 4.7 to 5 years after starting antiretroviral therapy. Here the CDR3 DNA reads TGTGCCAGCAGCCCTCGAGGCAGGGATAGCAATCAGCCCCAGCATTTT. This translates into CASSPRGRDSNQPQHF.